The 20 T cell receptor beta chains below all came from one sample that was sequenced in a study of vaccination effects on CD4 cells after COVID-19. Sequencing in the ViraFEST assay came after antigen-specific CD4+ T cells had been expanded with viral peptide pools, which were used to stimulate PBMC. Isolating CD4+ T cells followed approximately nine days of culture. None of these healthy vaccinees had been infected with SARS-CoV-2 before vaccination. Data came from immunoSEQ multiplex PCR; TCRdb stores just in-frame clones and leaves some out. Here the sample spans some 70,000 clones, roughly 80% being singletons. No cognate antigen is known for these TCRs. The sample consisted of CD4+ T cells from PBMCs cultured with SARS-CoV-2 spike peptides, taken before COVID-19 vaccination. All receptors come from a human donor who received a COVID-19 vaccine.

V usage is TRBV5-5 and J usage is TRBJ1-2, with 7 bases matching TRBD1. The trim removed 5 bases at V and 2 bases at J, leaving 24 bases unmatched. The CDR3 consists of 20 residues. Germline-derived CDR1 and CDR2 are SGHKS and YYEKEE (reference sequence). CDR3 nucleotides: TGTGCCAGCAGGCAAGTGCGCCTTGACCGCGGACAGGTCAGAAACTATGGCTACACCTTC. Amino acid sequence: CASRQVRLDRGQVRNYGYTF.

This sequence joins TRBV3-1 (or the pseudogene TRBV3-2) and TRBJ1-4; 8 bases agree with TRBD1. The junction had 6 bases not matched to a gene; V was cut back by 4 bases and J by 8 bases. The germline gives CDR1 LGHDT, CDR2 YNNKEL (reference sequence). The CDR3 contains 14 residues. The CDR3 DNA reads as TGTGCCAGCAGCCCGGACAGGGTTGACGAAAAACTGTTTTTT. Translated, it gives CASSPDRVDEKLFF.

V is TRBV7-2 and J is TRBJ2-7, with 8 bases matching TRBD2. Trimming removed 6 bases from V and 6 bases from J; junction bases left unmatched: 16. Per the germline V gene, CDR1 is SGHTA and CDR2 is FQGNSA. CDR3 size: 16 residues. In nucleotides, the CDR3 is TGTGCCAGCAGACCGGGGGGGCTGGGGGGCCTAGTCGAGCAGTACGTC. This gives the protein CASRPGGLGGLVEQYV.

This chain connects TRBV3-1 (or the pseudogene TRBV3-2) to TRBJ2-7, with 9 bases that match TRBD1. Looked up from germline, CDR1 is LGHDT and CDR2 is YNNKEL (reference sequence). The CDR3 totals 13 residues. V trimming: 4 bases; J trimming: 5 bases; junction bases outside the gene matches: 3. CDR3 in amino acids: CASSRQGVNEQYV. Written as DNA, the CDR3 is TGTGCCAGCAGCCGACAGGGGGTCAACGAGCAGTACGTC.

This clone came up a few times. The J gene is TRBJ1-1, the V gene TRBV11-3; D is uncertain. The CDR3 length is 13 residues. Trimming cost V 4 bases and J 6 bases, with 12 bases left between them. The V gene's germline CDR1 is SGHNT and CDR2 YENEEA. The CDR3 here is CASSSGWGAEAFF. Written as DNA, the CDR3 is TGTGCCAGCAGCTCGGGGTGGGGAGCTGAAGCTTTCTTT.

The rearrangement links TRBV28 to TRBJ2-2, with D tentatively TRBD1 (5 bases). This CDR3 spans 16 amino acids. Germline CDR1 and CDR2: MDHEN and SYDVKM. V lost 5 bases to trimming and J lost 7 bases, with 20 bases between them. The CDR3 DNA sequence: TGTGCCAGCAGTAATTTGCTGGCCATAGGGGTCGGGGAGCTGTTTTTT. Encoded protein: CASSNLLAIGVGELFF.

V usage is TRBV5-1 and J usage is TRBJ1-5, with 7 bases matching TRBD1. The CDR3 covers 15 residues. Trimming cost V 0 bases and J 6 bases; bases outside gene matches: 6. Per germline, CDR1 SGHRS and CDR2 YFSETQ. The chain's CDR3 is CASSLDTGVGQPQHF. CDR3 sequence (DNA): TGCGCCAGCAGCTTGGATACAGGGGTGGGTCAGCCCCAGCATTTT. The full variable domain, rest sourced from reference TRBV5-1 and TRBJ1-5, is KAGVTQTPRYLIKTRGQQVTLSCSPISGHRSVSWYQQTPGQGLQFLFEYFSETQRNKGNFPGRFSGRQFSNSRSEMNVSTLELGDSALYLCASSLDTGVGQPQHFGDGTRLSIL.

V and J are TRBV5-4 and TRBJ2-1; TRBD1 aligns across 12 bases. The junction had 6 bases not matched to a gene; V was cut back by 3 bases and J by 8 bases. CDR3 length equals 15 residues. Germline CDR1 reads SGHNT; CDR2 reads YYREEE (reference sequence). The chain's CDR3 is CASSSPGQGADEQFF. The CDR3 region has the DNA TGTGCCAGCAGCTCCCCGGGACAGGGGGCCGATGAGCAGTTCTTC.

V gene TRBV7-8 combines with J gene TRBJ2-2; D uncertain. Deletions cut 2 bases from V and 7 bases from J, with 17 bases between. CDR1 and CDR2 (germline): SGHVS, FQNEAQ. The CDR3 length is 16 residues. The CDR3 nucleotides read TGTGCCAGCAGCTTAAGGACCGTCCCCCAAGGCGGGGAGCTGTTTTTT. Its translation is CASSLRTVPQGGELFF. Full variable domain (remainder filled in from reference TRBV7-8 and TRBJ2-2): GAGVSQSPRYKVAKRGQDVALRCDPISGHVSLFWYQQALGQGPEFLTYFQNEAQLDKSGLPSDRFFAERPEGSVSTLKIQRTQQEDSAVYLCASSLRTVPQGGELFFGEGSRLTVL.

CDR3 bases: TGTGCCAGTAGCCTAGGGGGCGCAGATGGCTACACCTTC. Translation gives CASSLGGADGYTF. This rearrangement joins TRBV19 to TRBJ1-2; the match to TRBD1 covers 7 bases. Germline CDR1 is LNHDA and CDR2 is SQIVND (reference sequence). The ends lost 6 bases at V and 6 bases at J; junction bases unmatched: 7. The CDR3 length is 13 residues.

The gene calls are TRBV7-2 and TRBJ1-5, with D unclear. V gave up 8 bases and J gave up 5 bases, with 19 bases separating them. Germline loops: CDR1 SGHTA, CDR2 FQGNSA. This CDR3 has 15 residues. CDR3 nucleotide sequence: TGTGCCAGCTCTTCTCGCTGGGGTCCTGATCAGCCCCAGCATTTT. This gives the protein CASSSRWGPDQPQHF.

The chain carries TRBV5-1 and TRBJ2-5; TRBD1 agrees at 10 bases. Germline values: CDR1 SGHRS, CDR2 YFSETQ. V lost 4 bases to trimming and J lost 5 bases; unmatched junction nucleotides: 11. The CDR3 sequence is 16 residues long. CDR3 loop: CASSLTGGQGWETQYF. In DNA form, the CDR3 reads TGCGCCAGCAGCCTGACGGGGGGACAGGGGTGGGAGACCCAGTACTTC.

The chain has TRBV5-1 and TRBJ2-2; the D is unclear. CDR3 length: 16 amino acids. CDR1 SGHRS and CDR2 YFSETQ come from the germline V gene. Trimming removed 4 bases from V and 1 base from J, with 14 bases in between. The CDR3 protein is CASSTPTELNTGELFF. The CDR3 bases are TGCGCCAGCAGCACACCAACAGAGTTGAACACCGGGGAGCTGTTTTTT. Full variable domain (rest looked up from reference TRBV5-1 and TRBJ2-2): KAGVTQTPRYLIKTRGQQVTLSCSPISGHRSVSWYQQTPGQGLQFLFEYFSETQRNKGNFPGRFSGRQFSNSRSEMNVSTLELGDSALYLCASSTPTELNTGELFFGEGSRLTVL.

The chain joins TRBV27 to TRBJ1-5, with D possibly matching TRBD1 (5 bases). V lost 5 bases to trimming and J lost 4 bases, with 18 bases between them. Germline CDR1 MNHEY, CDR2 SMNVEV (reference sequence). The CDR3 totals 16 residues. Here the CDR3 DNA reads TGTGCCAGCAGTCTTTCCGGGACCGCGAATAATCAGCCCCAGCATTTT. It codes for CASSLSGTANNQPQHF.

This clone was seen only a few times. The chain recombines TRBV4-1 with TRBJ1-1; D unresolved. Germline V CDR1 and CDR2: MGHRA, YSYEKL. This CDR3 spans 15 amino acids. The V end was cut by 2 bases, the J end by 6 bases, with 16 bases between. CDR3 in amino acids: CASSQQTTLGAEAFF. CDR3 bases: TGCGCCAGCAGCCAACAGACAACCCTCGGGGCTGAAGCTTTCTTT.

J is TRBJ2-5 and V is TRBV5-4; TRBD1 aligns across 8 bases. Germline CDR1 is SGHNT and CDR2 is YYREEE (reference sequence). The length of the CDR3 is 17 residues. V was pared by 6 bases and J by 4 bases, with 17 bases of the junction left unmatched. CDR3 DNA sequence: TGTGCCAGCACCAGGGGGCTATCACTTGGCAAAAGAGAGACCCAGTACTTC. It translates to CASTRGLSLGKRETQYF.

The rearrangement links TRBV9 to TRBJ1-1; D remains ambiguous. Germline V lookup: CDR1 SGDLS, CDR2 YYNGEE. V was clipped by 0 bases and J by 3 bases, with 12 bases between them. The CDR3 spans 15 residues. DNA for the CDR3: TGTGCCAGCAGCGTAGGGCAGGTAGGTTACACTGAAGCTTTCTTT. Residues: CASSVGQVGYTEAFF.

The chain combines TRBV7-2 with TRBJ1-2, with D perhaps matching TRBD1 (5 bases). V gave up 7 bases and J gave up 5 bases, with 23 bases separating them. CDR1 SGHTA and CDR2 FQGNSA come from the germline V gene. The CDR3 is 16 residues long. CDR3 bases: TGTGCCAGCACCTTGCTGGGGCAGGGCCCTCTGTATGGCTACACCTTC. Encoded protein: CASTLLGQGPLYGYTF.

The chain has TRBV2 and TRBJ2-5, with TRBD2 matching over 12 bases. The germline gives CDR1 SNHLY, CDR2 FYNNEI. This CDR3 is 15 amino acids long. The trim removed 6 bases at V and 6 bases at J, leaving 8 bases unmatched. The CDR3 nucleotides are TGTGCCAGCAGCGGTCTAGCGGGGGGGCCCAAGACCCAGTACTTC. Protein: CASSGLAGGPKTQYF.

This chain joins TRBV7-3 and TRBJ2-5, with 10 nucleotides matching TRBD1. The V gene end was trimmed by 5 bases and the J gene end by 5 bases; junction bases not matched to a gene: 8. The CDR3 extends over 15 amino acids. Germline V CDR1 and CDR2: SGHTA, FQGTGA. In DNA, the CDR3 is TGTGCCAGCAGCCTCGGGACAGGGGTAGGGGAGACCCAGTACTTC. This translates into CASSLGTGVGETQYF.